This TCR beta chain was captured by sequencing in a study of T cell responses to AZD1222 COVID-19 vaccine. General study findings and limits: Donors were largely white British and mainly female; clonal diversity was possibly underestimated. Of spike-specific TCRs, nearly half reportedly target regions left unmutated in variants. Dominant CD4 TCR responses targeted spike regions 160-218 and 743-854.

Using immunoSEQ multiplex PCR, the repertoire was profiled, and TCRdb retains in-frame clones only, with some absent. Counted here are approximately 150,000 clones, approximately 95% occurring once; the ten biggest clones make up over 0.85%. Germline trimming cut 0 bases from V and 7 bases from J; bases unmatched to any gene: 7. The CDR3 extends over 15 amino acids. Germline V gene data show CDR1 as SGDLS and CDR2 as YYNGEE. This clone occurred once. Its antigen is unknown. This receptor was obtained from an adult in good health. Source: peripheral blood, taken on day 0 of MenACWY control vaccination. V usage is TRBV9 and J usage is TRBJ1-2; 9 positions match TRBD1. CDR3 in amino acids: CASSVAPGQGLGYTF. In DNA, the CDR3 is TGTGCCAGCAGCGTAGCCCCGGGACAGGGCCTTGGCTACACCTTC. The full variable domain, in which reference TRBV9 and TRBJ1-2 provide the parts outside the CDR3, is DSGVTQTPKHLITATGQRVTLRCSPRSGDLSVYWYQQSLDQGLQFLIQYYNGEERAKGNILERFSAQQFPDLHSELNLSSLELGDSALYFCASSVAPGQGLGYTFGSGTRLTVV.